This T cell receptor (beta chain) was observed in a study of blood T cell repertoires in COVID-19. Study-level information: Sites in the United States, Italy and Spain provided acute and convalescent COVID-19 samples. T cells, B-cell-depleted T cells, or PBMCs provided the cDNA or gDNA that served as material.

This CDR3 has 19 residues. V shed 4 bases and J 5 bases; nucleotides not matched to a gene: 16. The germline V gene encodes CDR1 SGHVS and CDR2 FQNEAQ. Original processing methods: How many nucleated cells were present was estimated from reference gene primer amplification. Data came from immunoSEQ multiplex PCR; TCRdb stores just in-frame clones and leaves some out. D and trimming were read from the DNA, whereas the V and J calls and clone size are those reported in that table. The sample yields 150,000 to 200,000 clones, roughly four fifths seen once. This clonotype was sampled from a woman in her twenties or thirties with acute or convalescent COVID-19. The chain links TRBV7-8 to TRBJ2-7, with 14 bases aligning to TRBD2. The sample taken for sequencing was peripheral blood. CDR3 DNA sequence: TGTGCCAGCAGCTCAAGCCTATGGACTAGCGGGGGGCCCGGTGACGAGCAGTACTTC. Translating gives CASSSSLWTSGGPGDEQYF.